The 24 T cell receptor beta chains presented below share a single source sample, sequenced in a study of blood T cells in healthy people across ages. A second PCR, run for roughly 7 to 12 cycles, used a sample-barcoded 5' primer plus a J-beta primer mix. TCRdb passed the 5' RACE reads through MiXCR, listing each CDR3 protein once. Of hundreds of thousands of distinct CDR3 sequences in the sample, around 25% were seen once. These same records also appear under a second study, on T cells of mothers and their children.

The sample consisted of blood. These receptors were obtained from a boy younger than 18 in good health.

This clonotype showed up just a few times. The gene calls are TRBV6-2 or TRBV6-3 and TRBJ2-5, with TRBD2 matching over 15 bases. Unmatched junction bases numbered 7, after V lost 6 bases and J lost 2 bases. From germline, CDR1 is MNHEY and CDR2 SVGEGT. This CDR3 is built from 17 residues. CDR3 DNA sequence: TGTGCCAGCAGCTCTGGGACTAGCGGGGGGTCACAAGAGACCCAGTACTTC. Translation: CASSSGTSGGSQETQYF.

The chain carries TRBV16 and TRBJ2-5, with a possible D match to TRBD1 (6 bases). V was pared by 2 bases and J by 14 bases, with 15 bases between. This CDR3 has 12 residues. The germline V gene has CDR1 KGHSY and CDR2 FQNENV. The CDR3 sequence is CASSQLQGRLYF. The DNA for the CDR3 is TGTGCCAGCAGCCAACTACAGGGCCGCCTATACTTC.

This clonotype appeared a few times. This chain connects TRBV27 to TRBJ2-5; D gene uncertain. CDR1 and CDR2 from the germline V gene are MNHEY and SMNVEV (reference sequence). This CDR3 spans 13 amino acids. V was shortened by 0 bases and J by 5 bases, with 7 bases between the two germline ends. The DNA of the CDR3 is TGTGCCAGCAGTTTATCGAATACGGAGACCCAGTACTTC. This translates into CASSLSNTETQYF.

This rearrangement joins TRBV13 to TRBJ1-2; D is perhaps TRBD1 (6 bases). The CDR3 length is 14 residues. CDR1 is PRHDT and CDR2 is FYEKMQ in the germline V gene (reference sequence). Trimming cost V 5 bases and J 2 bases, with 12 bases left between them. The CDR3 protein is CASSDRDTNYGYTF. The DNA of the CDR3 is TGTGCCAGCAGCGACCGGGACACCAACTATGGCTACACCTTC.

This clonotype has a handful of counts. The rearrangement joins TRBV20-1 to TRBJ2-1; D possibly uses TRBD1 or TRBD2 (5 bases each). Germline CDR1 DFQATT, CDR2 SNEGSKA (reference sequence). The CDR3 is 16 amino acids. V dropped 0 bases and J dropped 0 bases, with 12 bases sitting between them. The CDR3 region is CSARDLRDLSYNEQFF. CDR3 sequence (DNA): TGCAGTGCTAGAGATTTGAGGGACCTCTCCTACAATGAGCAGTTCTTC.

The CDR3 loop is CASGLSLLPPLHF. In nucleotides, the CDR3 is TGTGCTAGTGGTTTATCTCTTCTCCCACCCCTCCACTTT. V usage is TRBV12-5 and J usage is TRBJ1-6; D ambiguous. The CDR3 runs 13 residues. The germline gives CDR1 LGHNT, CDR2 FRNRAP. Trimming stripped 3 bases from V and 11 bases from J, with 11 bases between.

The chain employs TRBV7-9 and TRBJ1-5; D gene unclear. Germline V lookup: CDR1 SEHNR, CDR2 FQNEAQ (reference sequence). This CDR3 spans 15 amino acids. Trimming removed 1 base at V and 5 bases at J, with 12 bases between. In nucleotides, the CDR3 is TGTGCCAGCAGCTTAGGGGGTTGGTCCCATCAGCCCCAGCATTTT. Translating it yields CASSLGGWSHQPQHF.

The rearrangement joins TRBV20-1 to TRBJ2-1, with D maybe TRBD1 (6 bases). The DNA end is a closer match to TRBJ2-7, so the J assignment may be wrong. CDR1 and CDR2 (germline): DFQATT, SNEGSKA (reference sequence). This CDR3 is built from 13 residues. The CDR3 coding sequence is TGCAGTGCTAGAGTACAGGGCTTCCACGAGCAGTACTTC. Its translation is CSARVQGFHEQYF.

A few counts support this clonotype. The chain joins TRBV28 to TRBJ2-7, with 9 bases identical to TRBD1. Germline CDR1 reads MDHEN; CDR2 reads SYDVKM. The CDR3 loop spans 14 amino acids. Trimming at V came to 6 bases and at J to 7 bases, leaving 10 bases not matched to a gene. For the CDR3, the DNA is TGTGCCAGCAGATTCGCCGGGACAGGGCGGGAGCAGTACTTC. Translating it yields CASRFAGTGREQYF.

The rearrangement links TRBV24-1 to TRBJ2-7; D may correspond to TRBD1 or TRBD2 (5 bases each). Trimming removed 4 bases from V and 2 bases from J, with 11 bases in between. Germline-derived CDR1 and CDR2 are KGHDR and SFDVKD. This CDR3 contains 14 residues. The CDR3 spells CATSDRQRPYEQYV. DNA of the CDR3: TGTGCCACCAGTGACCGACAGCGGCCCTACGAGCAGTACGTC.

Here the CDR3 reads CASSSGTSGIYSYEQYF. The CDR3 DNA follows: TGTGCCAGCAGTTCAGGGACTAGCGGGATATACTCCTACGAGCAGTACTTC. V is TRBV28 and J is TRBJ2-1; 13 bases match TRBD2. The J call may be wrong; the DNA end is better matched by TRBJ2-7. The CDR3 runs to 17 residues. The V gene's germline CDR1 is MDHEN and CDR2 SYDVKM.

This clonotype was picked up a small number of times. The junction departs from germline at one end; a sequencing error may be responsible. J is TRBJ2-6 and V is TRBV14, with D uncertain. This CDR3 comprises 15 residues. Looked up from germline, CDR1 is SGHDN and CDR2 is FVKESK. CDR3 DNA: TGTGCCCGCAGCCGAAGATACTCTGGGGCCAACGTCCTGACTTTC. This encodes CARSRRYSGANVLTF.

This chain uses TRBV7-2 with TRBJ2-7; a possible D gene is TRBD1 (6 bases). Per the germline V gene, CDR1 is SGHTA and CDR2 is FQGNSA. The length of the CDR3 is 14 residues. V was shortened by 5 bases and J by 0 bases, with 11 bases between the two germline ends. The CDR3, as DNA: TGTGCCAGCAGCAACAGGGTCTCCTCCTACGAGCAGTACTTC. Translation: CASSNRVSSYEQYF.

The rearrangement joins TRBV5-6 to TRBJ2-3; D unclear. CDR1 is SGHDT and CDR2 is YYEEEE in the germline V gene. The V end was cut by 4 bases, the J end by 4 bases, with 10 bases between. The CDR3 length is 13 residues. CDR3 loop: CASSPTLSDTQYF. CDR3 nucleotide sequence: TGTGCCAGCAGCCCGACCCTCTCAGATACGCAGTATTTT. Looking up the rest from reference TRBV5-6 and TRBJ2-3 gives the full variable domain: DAGVTQSPTHLIKTRGQQVTLRCSPKSGHDTVSWYQQALGQGPQFIFQYYEEEERQRGNFPDRFSGHQFPNYSSELNVNALLLGDSALYLCASSPTLSDTQYFGPGTRLTVL.

The CDR3 coding sequence is TGTGCCAGCAGCCAGGGACGGGAAGCTTTCTTT. It yields the protein CASSQGREAFF. The genes are TRBV6-5 and TRBJ1-1; D perhaps matches TRBD1 (5 bases). V shed 6 bases and J shed 8 bases, with 10 bases lying between them. Per the germline V gene, CDR1 is MNHEY and CDR2 is SVGAGI. The CDR3 contains 11 residues.

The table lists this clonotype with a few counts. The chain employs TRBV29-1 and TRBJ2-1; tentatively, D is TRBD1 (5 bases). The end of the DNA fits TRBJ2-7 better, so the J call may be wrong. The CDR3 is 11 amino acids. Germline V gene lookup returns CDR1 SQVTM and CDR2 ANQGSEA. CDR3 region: CSVDIRDEQYF. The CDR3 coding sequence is TGCAGCGTTGATATCAGGGATGAGCAGTACTTC.

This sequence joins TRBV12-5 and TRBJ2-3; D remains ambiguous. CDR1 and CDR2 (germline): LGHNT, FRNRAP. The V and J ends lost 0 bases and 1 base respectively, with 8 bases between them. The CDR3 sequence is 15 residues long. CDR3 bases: TGTGCTAGTGGTTTGGTTGTCGTCCGCACAGATACGCAGTATTTT. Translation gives CASGLVVVRTDTQYF.

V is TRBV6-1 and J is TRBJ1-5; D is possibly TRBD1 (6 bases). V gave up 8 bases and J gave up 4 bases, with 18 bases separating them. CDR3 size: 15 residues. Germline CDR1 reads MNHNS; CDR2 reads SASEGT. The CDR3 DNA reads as TGTGCCAGCGTTCCGGAACAGGGAGGGAATCAGCCCCAGCATTTT. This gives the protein CASVPEQGGNQPQHF.

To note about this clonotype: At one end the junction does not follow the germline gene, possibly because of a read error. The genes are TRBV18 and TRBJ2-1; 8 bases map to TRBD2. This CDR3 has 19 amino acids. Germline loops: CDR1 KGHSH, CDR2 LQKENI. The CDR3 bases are TGTGCCAGCTCACCCTTTGTCGGGGAGAGCGGGAGCTCCCACAATGAGCAGTTCTTC. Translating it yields CASSPFVGESGSSHNEQFF.

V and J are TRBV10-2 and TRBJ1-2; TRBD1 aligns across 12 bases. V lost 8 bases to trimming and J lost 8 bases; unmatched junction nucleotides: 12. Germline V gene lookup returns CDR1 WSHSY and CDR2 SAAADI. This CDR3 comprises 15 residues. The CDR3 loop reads CASGSGTGGFEGYTF. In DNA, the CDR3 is TGCGCCAGCGGCTCCGGGACAGGGGGCTTTGAAGGCTACACCTTC.

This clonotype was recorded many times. CDR3 DNA: TGTGCCAGCAGCCTTCGCCTCGAAAATACGCAGTATTTT. It yields the protein CASSLRLENTQYF. This chain links TRBV6-5 with TRBJ2-3; D unclear. Per germline, CDR1 MNHEY and CDR2 SVGAGI. V shed 6 bases and J shed 7 bases, with 14 bases lying between them. This CDR3 is 13 amino acids long.

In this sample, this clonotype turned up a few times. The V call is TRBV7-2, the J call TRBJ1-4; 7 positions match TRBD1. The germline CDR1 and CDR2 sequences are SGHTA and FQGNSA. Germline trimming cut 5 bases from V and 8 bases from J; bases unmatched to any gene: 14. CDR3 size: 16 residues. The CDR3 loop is CASSPGNRGGSEKLFF. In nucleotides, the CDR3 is TGTGCCAGCAGCCCGGGAAACAGGGGTGGTAGCGAAAAACTGTTTTTT.

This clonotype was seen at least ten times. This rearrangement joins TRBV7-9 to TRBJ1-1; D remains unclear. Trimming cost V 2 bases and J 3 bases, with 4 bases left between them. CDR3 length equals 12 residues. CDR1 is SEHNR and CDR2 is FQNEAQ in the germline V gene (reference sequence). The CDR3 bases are TGTGCCAGCAGCTTACTGGACACTGAAGCTTTCTTT. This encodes CASSLLDTEAFF.

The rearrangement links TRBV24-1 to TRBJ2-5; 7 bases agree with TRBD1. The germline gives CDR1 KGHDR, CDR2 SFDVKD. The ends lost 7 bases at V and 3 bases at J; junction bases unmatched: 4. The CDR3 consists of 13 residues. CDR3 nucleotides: TGTGCCACCAGGGGGACAGCCGAAGAGACCCAGTACTTC. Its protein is CATRGTAEETQYF.